The 30 T cell receptor beta chains below come from one sample, sequenced in a study of OX40 agonist ivuxolimab in advanced cancers. Repertoires were generated with immunoSEQ multiplex PCR, while TCRdb's copy carries only in-frame clones and drops some. This table has about 70,000 clones, 80% to 90% appearing once. The sequences come from CD4+ or CD8+ T cells sorted from blood, collected in a trial of the OX40 agonist ivuxolimab. The receptor set was obtained from an adult with an advanced solid tumor such as melanoma, head and neck, liver or kidney cancer.

The V gene is TRBV29-1, the J gene TRBJ1-2, with D perhaps matching TRBD1 (5 bases). In germline, CDR1 is SQVTM, CDR2 ANQGSEA. V was pared by 4 bases and J by 2 bases, with 11 bases between. The CDR3 spans 13 residues. CDR3 sequence: CSVARGENYGYTF. CDR3 nucleotide sequence: TGCAGCGTTGCTAGGGGAGAGAACTATGGCTACACCTTC. Combining the CDR3 with reference TRBV29-1 and TRBJ1-2 gives the whole variable domain SAVISQKPSRDICQRGTSLTIQCQVDSQVTMMFWYRQQPGQSLTLIATANQGSEATYESGFVIDKFPISRPNLTFSTLTVSNMSPEDSSIYLCSVARGENYGYTFGSGTRLTVV.

Worth noting for this clone: Other DNA variants within this sample encode the same CDR3. V gene TRBV29-1 combines with J gene TRBJ2-6, with D tentatively TRBD2 (7 bases). Germline lookup yields CDR1 SQVTM and CDR2 ANQGSEA. The length of the CDR3 is 17 residues. Trimming removed 4 bases at V and 3 bases at J, with 19 bases between. The CDR3 region is CSVAGGRGSIGANVLTF. CDR3 DNA: TGCAGCGTTGCGGGGGGCCGGGGGTCCATTGGGGCCAACGTCCTGACTTTC.

In regard to this clone: One end of the junction fails to match germline, which may point to a read error. The J gene is TRBJ2-3, the V gene TRBV23-1; 15 positions match TRBD2. TRBV23-1 belongs to the ORF category, with a function that is uncertain. This CDR3 has 17 residues. CDR3 in DNA: TGCGCCAGCACTCAATCTGGGACTAGCGGGGGGACAGATACGCAGTATTTT. Translating gives CASTQSGTSGGTDTQYF.

CDR3 residues: CASSPGGGGNQPQHF. CDR3 coding DNA: TGTGCCAGCAGCCCCGGGGGAGGGGGCAATCAGCCCCAGCATTTT. The V gene is TRBV5-4, the J gene TRBJ1-5; D possibly corresponds to TRBD1 (5 bases). V lost 4 bases, J lost 2 bases, and 13 bases lay in between. Germline CDR1 and CDR2: SGHNT and YYREEE (reference sequence). The CDR3 contains 15 residues.

Note on this clone: The junction differs from germline at one of its ends, possibly a read error. The chain uses TRBV7-7 and TRBJ2-5; D gene unclear. The CDR3 contains 12 residues. CDR1 and CDR2 (germline): SSHAT, FNYEAQ (reference sequence). Written as DNA, the CDR3 is TGTGCTAGCAGCCGATCCGGTGAGACCCAGTACTTC. The encoded protein is CASSRSGETQYF.

V gene TRBV29-1 combines with J gene TRBJ2-3; tentative D call: TRBD1 (5 bases). The length of the CDR3 is 12 residues. The V and J ends lost 8 bases and 6 bases respectively, with 15 bases between them. Germline CDR1 SQVTM, CDR2 ANQGSEA. Here the CDR3 DNA reads TGCAGCACGGATTACTGGGGCGATACGCAGTATTTT. This translates into CSTDYWGDTQYF.

The chain joins TRBV27 to TRBJ1-5; D gene uncertain. The CDR3 extends over 15 amino acids. Germline CDR1 and CDR2: MNHEY and SMNVEV (reference sequence). The ends were cut back, 6 bases at V and 3 bases at J, with 15 bases in the middle. The CDR3 DNA follows: TGTGCCAGCAGCAATTGGCCCCGGCCCAATCAGCCCCAGCATTTT. It encodes CASSNWPRPNQPQHF.

The chain recombines TRBV6-5 with TRBJ2-5, with unresolved D. CDR1 MNHEY and CDR2 SVGAGI come from the germline V gene. Between the trimmed V and J ends, which lost 5 bases and 5 bases, there was a span of 15 bases. The CDR3 extends over 14 amino acids. This chain's CDR3 is CASSLTLTVETQYF. DNA for the CDR3: TGTGCCAGCAGTCTCACCCTGACCGTCGAGACCCAGTACTTC.

V is TRBV7-2 and J is TRBJ2-3, with 9 bases lining up with TRBD2. V lost 3 bases and J lost 4; bases outside the gene matches: 8. Germline V gene data show CDR1 as SGHTA and CDR2 as FQGNSA. This CDR3 comprises 16 residues. In DNA, the CDR3 is TGTGCCAGCAGCTTCGGGCTAGCGGGGAGCGCAGATACGCAGTATTTT. This gives the protein CASSFGLAGSADTQYF.

The CDR3 DNA is TGTGCCAGCAGGCAGCCCGGGGGCCGGGAGCTGTTTTTT. Protein product: CASRQPGGRELFF. This sequence joins TRBV6-5 and TRBJ2-2; the D call may be TRBD1 or TRBD2 (6 bases each). CDR1 is MNHEY and CDR2 is SVGAGI in the germline V gene. The CDR3 extends over 13 amino acids. Trimming pared 6 bases from V and 9 bases from J, leaving 14 bases between.

J is TRBJ1-2 and V is TRBV7-9, with a tentative D call TRBD1 (5 bases). Per germline, CDR1 SEHNR and CDR2 FQNEAQ (reference sequence). The CDR3 contains 16 residues. V was pared by 2 bases and J by 8 bases, with 21 bases between. The CDR3, as DNA: TGTGCCAGCAGCTTATGGGATCGACAGAGGGGATCCGGCTACACCTTC. As protein: CASSLWDRQRGSGYTF.

J is TRBJ1-2 and V is TRBV19; 10 bases agree with TRBD1. Germline lookup yields CDR1 LNHDA and CDR2 SQIVND (reference sequence). This CDR3 comprises 17 residues. V was pared by 4 bases and J by 1 base, with 9 bases of the junction left unmatched. The DNA of the CDR3 is TGTGCCAGTAGTAGCCCCGGCGGGACAGGGGTTAACTATGGCTACACCTTC. Its translation is CASSSPGGTGVNYGYTF.

This chain uses TRBV7-8 with TRBJ2-3; 9 bases agree with TRBD2. The CDR3 has 16 residues. CDR1 SGHVS and CDR2 FQNEAQ come from the germline V gene. V trimming: 5 bases; J trimming: 8 bases; junction bases outside the gene matches: 14. The CDR3 DNA is TGTGCCAGCAGCAACGGACAAGGACTAGCGATGAGTACGCAGTATTTT. Translating it yields CASSNGQGLAMSTQYF. Using reference TRBV7-8 and TRBJ2-3 for the parts outside the CDR3, the full variable domain is GAGVSQSPRYKVAKRGQDVALRCDPISGHVSLFWYQQALGQGPEFLTYFQNEAQLDKSGLPSDRFFAERPEGSVSTLKIQRTQQEDSAVYLCASSNGQGLAMSTQYFGPGTRLTVL.

V usage is TRBV5-1 and J usage is TRBJ2-2, with D unclear. Germline assignment: CDR1 SGHRS and CDR2 YFSETQ. The CDR3 covers 14 residues. Between the trimmed V and J ends, which lost 4 bases and 4 bases, there was a span of 11 bases. DNA of the CDR3: TGCGCCAGCAGCAGTGACGGTGCCACCGGGGAGCTGTTTTTT. This gives the protein CASSSDGATGELFF. Combining the CDR3 with reference TRBV5-1 and TRBJ2-2 gives the whole variable domain KAGVTQTPRYLIKTRGQQVTLSCSPISGHRSVSWYQQTPGQGLQFLFEYFSETQRNKGNFPGRFSGRQFSNSRSEMNVSTLELGDSALYLCASSSDGATGELFFGEGSRLTVL.

The J gene is TRBJ1-1, the V gene TRBV11-3, with 9 bases lining up with TRBD1. The CDR3 totals 15 residues. V lost 6 bases, J lost 1 base, and 6 bases stayed unmatched. Germline CDR1 and CDR2: SGHNT and YENEEA. The CDR3 loop is CASSPGQGWNTEAFF. CDR3 DNA: TGTGCCAGCAGTCCGGGACAGGGATGGAACACTGAAGCTTTCTTT.

This chain connects TRBV11-2 to TRBJ1-4; 7 bases agree with TRBD1. The J segment lost 7 bases and the V segment lost 0 bases, leaving 14 bases of the junction unmatched. This CDR3 region has 18 residues. In germline, CDR1 is SGHAT, CDR2 FQNNGV. CDR3: CASSLELRGPGTVEKLFF. The CDR3 DNA reads as TGTGCCAGCAGCTTAGAATTAAGGGGGCCCGGGACGGTTGAAAAACTGTTTTTT.

The chain combines TRBV19 with TRBJ2-1, with TRBD2 identical over 8 bases. The trim removed 0 bases at V and 3 bases at J, leaving 1 base unmatched. The germline V gene encodes CDR1 LNHDA and CDR2 SQIVND (reference sequence). The CDR3 has 15 amino acids. The CDR3 region is CASSIEGLVYNEQFF. CDR3 bases: TGTGCCAGTAGTATAGAGGGACTAGTCTACAATGAGCAGTTCTTC.

The chain couples TRBV19 to TRBJ2-3; D is ambiguous. This CDR3 spans 14 amino acids. Trimming cost V 2 bases and J 0 bases, with 6 bases left between them. From germline, CDR1 is LNHDA and CDR2 SQIVND (reference sequence). CDR3 DNA sequence: TGTGCCAGTAGTATACAGGACAGCACAGATACGCAGTATTTT. Translated: CASSIQDSTDTQYF.

This clone was found once. CDR3 residues: CASSPVPGQGETDTQYF. The CDR3 nucleotides are TGTGCCAGCAGCCCGGTTCCGGGACAGGGTGAAACAGATACGCAGTATTTT. The chain links TRBV7-2 to TRBJ2-3; TRBD1 matches 9 bases. This CDR3 has 17 amino acids. With 5 bases clipped from V and 3 bases from J, the junction kept 12 bases outside the gene matches. The germline V gene encodes CDR1 SGHTA and CDR2 FQGNSA.

This rearrangement joins TRBV6-1 to TRBJ1-5; D might be TRBD1 (6 bases). Germline V gene sequence: CDR1 MNHNS, CDR2 SASEGT. CDR3 length: 13 amino acids. V lost 6 bases to trimming and J lost 4 bases, with 10 bases between them. CDR3 protein: CASSLQGNQPQHF. CDR3 coding DNA: TGTGCCAGCAGCCTACAGGGTAATCAGCCCCAGCATTTT.

This chain uses TRBV7-9 with TRBJ2-1; 8 bases are a match to TRBD2. Germline lookup yields CDR1 SEHNR and CDR2 FQNEAQ (reference sequence). The CDR3 extends over 16 amino acids. Unmatched junction bases numbered 14, after V lost 5 bases and J lost 8 bases. The CDR3 reads CASSPRFGGGIDEQFF. CDR3 nucleotide sequence: TGTGCCAGCAGCCCCCGCTTCGGGGGGGGGATTGATGAGCAGTTCTTC.

In nucleotides, the CDR3 is TGTGCCAGCAGCAAGGACAGGGGGGATCGAGGCTACACCTTC. It specifies CASSKDRGDRGYTF. This sequence joins TRBV21-1 and TRBJ1-2; the tabulated D call, TRBD1, remains unverified against the DNA. TRBV21-1 is classified as a pseudogene. The CDR3 length is 14 residues.

The chain recombines TRBV29-1 with TRBJ2-7; 7 bases align to TRBD1. The CDR3 totals 15 residues. Germline CDR1 and CDR2: SQVTM and ANQGSEA. V shed 0 bases, J shed 1 base, and the junction held 6 bases outside the gene matches. CDR3 nucleotide sequence: TGCAGCGTTGAAGATTGGGGCAGGGGGTCCTACGAGCAGTACTTC. Encoded protein: CSVEDWGRGSYEQYF.

The rearrangement uses TRBV4-1 and TRBJ1-2; possibly TRBD1 for D (5 bases). Trimming left V 0 bases short and J 4 bases short, with 12 bases between. This CDR3 has 15 amino acids. Germline-derived CDR1 and CDR2 are MGHRA and YSYEKL. CDR3 DNA: TGCGCCAGCAGCCAAGATTCTTTCGGGGCCTATGGCTACACCTTC. Translated: CASSQDSFGAYGYTF.

The chain links TRBV5-1 to TRBJ2-5; D tentatively fits TRBD1 or TRBD2 (5 bases each). Trimming pared 1 base from V and 3 bases from J, leaving 19 bases between. This CDR3 comprises 17 residues. Looked up from germline, CDR1 is SGHRS and CDR2 is YFSETQ. The CDR3 nucleotides read TGCGCCAGCAGCTTGCCGGGGCTTGACACTAGAAAAGAGACCCAGTACTTC. It is translated as CASSLPGLDTRKETQYF.

The V gene is TRBV11-2, the J gene TRBJ2-5; D might be TRBD1 (6 bases). This CDR3 spans 12 amino acids. The germline V gene has CDR1 SGHAT and CDR2 FQNNGV. V lost 5 bases, J lost 5 bases, and 9 bases lay in between. The CDR3 nucleotides read TGTGCCAGCAGCAGGGGGATGGAGACCCAGTACTTC. Residues: CASSRGMETQYF.

CDR3 DNA sequence: TGTGCCAGCAGCTCCCTTAGGGGTTTCAGGCAGCCCCAGCATTTT. As protein: CASSSLRGFRQPQHF. The chain combines TRBV5-4 with TRBJ1-5, with D perhaps matching TRBD1 (5 bases). This CDR3 is built from 15 residues. Per germline, CDR1 SGHNT and CDR2 YYREEE (reference sequence). Deletions cut 3 bases from V and 7 bases from J, with 17 bases between. Supplemented by reference TRBV5-4 and TRBJ1-5, the full variable domain reads ETGVTQSPTHLIKTRGQQVTLRCSSQSGHNTVSWYQQALGQGPQFIFQYYREEENGRGNFPPRFSGLQFPNYSSELNVNALELDDSALYLCASSSLRGFRQPQHFGDGTRLSIL.

The chain is built from TRBV6-6 and TRBJ1-4; the D gene is possibly TRBD1 (5 bases). V lost 4 bases to trimming and J lost 7 bases, with 7 bases between them. Germline loops: CDR1 MNHNY, CDR2 SVGAGI (reference sequence). CDR3 length: 12 amino acids. In nucleotides, the CDR3 is TGTGCCAGCAGTTTCGGGGGTGAAAAACTGTTTTTT. It yields the protein CASSFGGEKLFF.

The chain is built from TRBV7-9 and TRBJ2-5; D gene uncertain. CDR1 SEHNR and CDR2 FQNEAQ come from the germline V gene (reference sequence). The CDR3 totals 12 residues. The V and J ends lost 5 bases and 2 bases respectively, with 6 bases between them. The chain's CDR3 is CASSPLQETQYF. The CDR3 DNA reads TGTGCCAGCAGCCCCCTACAAGAGACCCAGTACTTC.

The chain employs TRBV20-1 and TRBJ2-7; D call uncertain. The CDR3 consists of 11 residues. Trimming stripped 1 base from V and 3 bases from J, with 4 bases between. Germline CDR1 DFQATT, CDR2 SNEGSKA (reference sequence). CDR3 DNA sequence: TGCAGTGCTAGAGTGGTCTACGAGCAGTACTTC. It encodes CSARVVYEQYF.